This T cell receptor beta chain derives from a study of blood T cells in healthy people across ages. About the study: In model experiments, template switching was able to capture about one barcoded beta molecule for every two T cells that were present. Study observations and caveats: More naive CD4+ cells and higher diversity marked long-lived donors relative to aged donors. Expanded clonotype changes were possibly confounded by unknown donor CMV status.

Remarks on this clonotype: The antigen remains undetermined.

The CDR3 length is 15 residues. Primers used in a second PCR of roughly 6 to 11 cycles were a sample-barcoded 5' primer and a J-beta primer mix. Template switching added a 12-random-nucleotide identifier to every cDNA molecule. TCRdb reprocessed the 5' RACE reads with MiXCR, giving one entry per CDR3 protein. The sample includes about 1.1 million distinct CDR3 sequences, 35% to 40% of them seen just once. The chain couples TRBV12-3 or TRBV12-4 to TRBJ2-7; 9 bases map to TRBD1. TRBJ2-5 matches the DNA end more closely, so the J call is doubtful. The specimen was blood. This clonotype was sampled from a man between 18 and 35 years old in good health. CDR3: CASSLGTGEGETQYF. CDR3 in DNA: TGTGCCAGCAGTTTAGGGACAGGGGAGGGGGAGACCCAGTACTTC.